This T cell receptor beta chain was identified during a study of blood T cell repertoires in COVID-19. At the level of the study: Acute and convalescent COVID-19 specimens originated in the United States, Italy and Spain.

Original processing notes: Nucleated cell counts were estimated from reference gene primer amplification. Sequencing was performed with immunoSEQ multiplex PCR; in TCRdb, only in-frame clones are kept and a portion is missing. V, J and clone size reflect that table, while D and trimming were determined from the DNA. Of about 160,000 clones detected, approximately 86% appear once; the ten largest clones hold around 0.63%. This CDR3 is built from 14 residues. CDR1 LGHDT and CDR2 YNNKEL come from the germline V gene (reference sequence). Trimming shortened V by 0 bases and J by 9 bases, and 9 bases separated the two germline ends.

Sequences were obtained from peripheral blood. The receptor's source is a man between 60 and 75 years old with COVID-19, enrolled during active disease. The chain links TRBV3-1 (or the pseudogene TRBV3-2) to TRBJ1-6; D may be TRBD1 (6 bases). CDR3 protein: CASSQDEGGSPLHF. The CDR3 DNA reads as TGTGCCAGCAGCCAAGATGAAGGGGGTTCACCCCTCCACTTT.